The 26 T cell receptor beta chains reported below all come from one sample, sequenced in a study of a mutant IDH1 vaccine in newly diagnosed glioma. The sample's time point: week 47, end of study. One vaccine dose held 300 ug of mutant IDH1 20-mer peptide and came with topical imiquimod. The repertoire was sequenced with immunoSEQ multiplex PCR; TCRdb's copy has only in-frame clones and lacks some. The table includes about 90,000 clones, roughly 91% detected once. No antigen has been identified for these receptors. The material was PBMCs, obtained from a glioma patient whose treatment included an IDH1 peptide vaccine. The receptor source for this set is a woman in her forties or fifties with glioma.

This chain links TRBV7-8 with TRBJ2-7; D gene unclear. The CDR3 covers 14 residues. Germline V lookup: CDR1 SGHVS, CDR2 FQNEAQ. Trimming removed 4 bases from V and 9 bases from J, with 19 bases in between. The CDR3 sequence: CASSSPSFLLMQYF. CDR3 nucleotides: TGTGCCAGCAGCTCCCCTAGTTTCCTTTTAATGCAGTACTTC.

V usage is TRBV5-1 and J usage is TRBJ2-1; no clear D. The CDR3 is made up of 13 amino acids. Germline V gene sequence: CDR1 SGHRS, CDR2 YFSETQ. Trimming took 7 bases from V and 1 from J, leaving 9 bases between them. The CDR3, as DNA: TGCGCCAGCCGAATAGGATCCTACAATGAGCAGTTCTTC. Translating it yields CASRIGSYNEQFF.

Turning to this clone: The same CDR3 can be traced to other DNA sequences in this sample. This rearrangement joins TRBV6-1 to TRBJ1-4; 9 nucleotides match TRBD1. The CDR3 runs 14 residues. With 6 bases clipped from V and 8 bases from J, the junction kept 7 bases outside the gene matches. The germline gives CDR1 MNHNS, CDR2 SASEGT. For the CDR3, the DNA is TGTGCCAGCAGGCTGGGACAGGGTGGGGAAAAACTGTTTTTT. Protein: CASRLGQGGEKLFF.

This clone has just one count. The chain is built from TRBV28 and TRBJ2-5; D unclear. V was clipped by 4 bases and J by 0 bases, with 9 bases between them. This CDR3 comprises 14 residues. In germline, CDR1 is MDHEN, CDR2 SYDVKM. This CDR3 is CASSSRLNQETQYF. CDR3 DNA sequence: TGTGCCAGCAGTTCCCGACTGAACCAAGAGACCCAGTACTTC.

V is TRBV11-2 and J is TRBJ1-1; 7 nucleotides line up with TRBD1. Germline CDR1 and CDR2: SGHAT and FQNNGV. V dropped 5 bases and J dropped 1; count of bases not matched to a gene: 10. There are 16 residues in the CDR3. The chain's CDR3 is CASSPPPGQSNTEAFF. As DNA, the CDR3 is TGTGCCAGCAGCCCCCCGCCGGGACAGTCGAACACTGAAGCTTTCTTT.

The chain employs TRBV30 and TRBJ1-1, with no clear D. V lost 3 bases and J 7 bases, leaving 21 bases between the germline ends. The CDR3 totals 15 residues. The germline V gene has CDR1 GTSNPN and CDR2 SVGIG (reference sequence). The CDR3 bases are TGTGCCTGGAGCCTTGAAGAAGGCGGGCGGTTTGAAGCTTTCTTT. It translates to CAWSLEEGGRFEAFF.

The chain is built from TRBV28 and TRBJ2-7; 8 bases are shared with TRBD1. CDR3 length: 12 residues. V lost 6 bases, J lost 3 bases, and 1 base stayed unmatched. Germline lookup yields CDR1 MDHEN and CDR2 SYDVKM. The CDR3 reads CASRDRVYEQYF. CDR3 DNA: TGTGCCAGCAGGGACAGGGTCTACGAGCAGTACTTC.

The chain combines TRBV19 with TRBJ1-5; a weak D match, TRBD1 (5 bases). Germline assignment: CDR1 LNHDA and CDR2 SQIVND (reference sequence). The CDR3 spans 18 residues. Trimming pared 7 bases from V and 1 base from J, leaving 23 bases between. The CDR3 reads CASKGRAFEERSNQPQHF. In nucleotides, the CDR3 is TGTGCCAGTAAGGGGAGGGCATTCGAGGAGAGGAGCAATCAGCCCCAGCATTTT.

DNA of the CDR3: TGTGCCAGCAGTTACTCAGGCTATCACAATGAGCAGTTCTTC. Protein sequence: CASSYSGYHNEQFF. This chain connects TRBV6-5 to TRBJ2-1; D gene unclear. The V gene's germline CDR1 is MNHEY and CDR2 SVGAGI. Trimming pared 0 bases from V and 5 bases from J, leaving 8 bases between. CDR3 size: 14 residues.

V usage is TRBV9 and J usage is TRBJ1-1; 11 nucleotides agree with TRBD1. Looked up from germline, CDR1 is SGDLS and CDR2 is YYNGEE. V was clipped by 2 bases and J by 7 bases; unmatched bases: 7. The CDR3 extends over 15 amino acids. CDR3 sequence reads: CASSVAGQGEFEAFF. As DNA, the CDR3 is TGTGCCAGCAGCGTTGCGGGACAGGGGGAGTTTGAAGCTTTCTTT.

The rearrangement links TRBV13 to TRBJ2-5; weak D call: TRBD2 (6 bases). The DNA end is more similar to TRBJ2-7, so the J call may be wrong. Germline lookup yields CDR1 PRHDT and CDR2 FYEKMQ (reference sequence). The CDR3 has 14 amino acids. CDR3 amino acids: CASDPLAKTYEQYF. Here the CDR3 DNA reads TGTGCCAGCGACCCGCTAGCGAAGACCTACGAGCAGTACTTC.

This rearrangement joins TRBV11-2 to TRBJ2-3; D is unclear. The CDR3 is made up of 13 amino acids. Trimming took 1 base from V and 3 from J, leaving 5 bases between them. Germline V gene lookup returns CDR1 SGHAT and CDR2 FQNNGV. The CDR3 DNA reads as TGTGCCAGCAGCTTAGTGGAGACAGATACGCAGTATTTT. Translating it yields CASSLVETDTQYF.

The chain's CDR3 is CASSLLGRETQYF. CDR3 DNA: TGTGCCAGCAGCTTGCTGGGGAGGGAGACCCAGTACTTC. The chain links TRBV5-6 to TRBJ2-5; possible D gene TRBD2, 6 bases. This CDR3 has 13 amino acids. Per the germline V gene, CDR1 is SGHDT and CDR2 is YYEEEE. Trimming took 1 base from V and 5 from J, leaving 9 bases between them.

The chain links TRBV30 to TRBJ2-3; D call uncertain. Looked up from germline, CDR1 is GTSNPN and CDR2 is SVGIG (reference sequence). This CDR3 is 13 amino acids long. CDR3 DNA: TGTGGCCTGGCTTGGATTGCCACAGATACGCAGTATTTT. This sequence encodes CGLAWIATDTQYF.

The chain couples TRBV28 to TRBJ2-1; D is uncertain. Per the germline V gene, CDR1 is MDHEN and CDR2 is SYDVKM. The CDR3 is 12 residues long. Deletions cut 1 base from V and 9 bases from J, with 7 bases between. The CDR3 DNA follows: TGTGCCAGCAGTTTATTACTAACTGAGCAGTTCTTC. Protein sequence: CASSLLLTEQFF.

V is TRBV6-1 and J is TRBJ1-1, with 7 bases that match TRBD1. The ends lost 0 bases at V and 8 bases at J; junction bases unmatched: 6. This CDR3 has 14 amino acids. Germline CDR1 is MNHNS and CDR2 is SASEGT. The CDR3 DNA reads TGTGCCAGCAGTGAAGCTCCATGGACAGGAGAAGCTTTCTTT. Its translation: CASSEAPWTGEAFF.

Comments on this clone: It is likely a read error, because the conserved phenylalanine at the end of the CDR3 is missing. The gene calls are TRBV28 and TRBJ2-7, with D possibly TRBD1 on 5 matching bases. V lost 8 bases, J lost 3 bases, and 14 bases lay in between. Germline V gene data show CDR1 as MDHEN and CDR2 as SYDVKM. There are 13 residues in the CDR3. The CDR3 is CASGKGHHYEQYL. The CDR3 region has the DNA TGTGCCAGCGGGAAAGGACACCACTACGAGCAGTACCTC.

The chain recombines TRBV7-8 with TRBJ1-4, with no clear D. Germline CDR1 is SGHVS and CDR2 is FQNEAQ. V was cut by 5 bases and J by 8 bases, with 12 bases left in between. The CDR3 runs 13 residues. CDR3 DNA: TGTGCCAGCAGCCCCCGGGTCCAAGAAAAACTGTTTTTT. Its protein product is CASSPRVQEKLFF.

The chain joins TRBV11-2 to TRBJ2-7; 11 bases agree with TRBD1. The germline V gene has CDR1 SGHAT and CDR2 FQNNGV. The trim removed 1 base at V and 12 bases at J, leaving 11 bases unmatched. This CDR3 is built from 15 residues. The CDR3 reads CASSLGEGQGGARYF. The CDR3 coding sequence is TGTGCCAGCAGCTTAGGGGAGGGACAGGGGGGCGCACGGTACTTC.

Turning to this clone: One junction end disagrees with the germline gene, perhaps due to a read error. The chain carries TRBV6-4 and TRBJ1-6, with 8 bases aligning to TRBD1. The germline gives CDR1 MRHNA, CDR2 SNTAGT. The CDR3 has 14 residues. The CDR3 protein is CAGSEDRDNSPLHF. The CDR3 DNA sequence: TGTGCCGGCAGTGAGGACAGGGATAACTCACCCCTCCACTTT.

V and J are TRBV11-1 and TRBJ2-1; D is undetermined. V lost 5 bases to trimming and J lost 4 bases, with 12 bases between them. The CDR3 totals 14 residues. CDR1 is SGHAT and CDR2 is FQDESV in the germline V gene (reference sequence). CDR3 DNA sequence: TGTGCCAGCAGCCCTGACAACGGGTACAATGAGCAGTTCTTC. Residues: CASSPDNGYNEQFF.

This clone showed up just once. Its ends do not fully match the called genes, so a read error is possible. The chain employs TRBV10-3 and TRBJ2-7, with D possibly TRBD2 on 6 matching bases. This CDR3 has 16 residues. Germline CDR1 ENHRY, CDR2 SYGVKD. Here the CDR3 DNA reads TGTGCCATCACCGCCGAGGATAGCGGTCACGCCTACGAGCGGTACTTC. The encoded protein is CAITAEDSGHAYERYF.

The rearrangement joins TRBV7-6 to TRBJ2-7; D might be TRBD2 (6 bases). V lost 3 bases to trimming and J lost 3 bases, with 15 bases between them. Germline CDR1 is SGHVS and CDR2 is FNYEAQ. The length of the CDR3 is 15 residues. The CDR3 DNA is TGTGCCAGCAGCTTCCGGGACTCCCTTCACTACGAGCAGTACTTC. Its translation: CASSFRDSLHYEQYF. The full variable domain, completed using reference TRBV7-6 and TRBJ2-7, is GAGVSQSPRYKVTKRGQDVALRCDPISGHVSLYWYRQALGQGPEFLTYFNYEAQQDKSGLPNDRFSAERPEGSISTLTIQRTEQRDSAMYRCASSFRDSLHYEQYFGPGTRLTVT.

The V gene is TRBV10-1, the J gene TRBJ2-1; 8 nucleotides line up with TRBD1. Germline trimming cut 3 bases from V and 8 bases from J; bases unmatched to any gene: 3. Looked up from germline, CDR1 is WNHNN and CDR2 is SYGVQD (reference sequence). The CDR3 is 13 amino acids. In DNA, the CDR3 is TGCGCCAGCAGTGACCAGGGGGCCCATGAGCAGTTCTTC. Amino acid sequence: CASSDQGAHEQFF.

The chain employs TRBV7-9 and TRBJ2-3; 9 nucleotides agree with TRBD2. CDR1 and CDR2 from the germline V gene are SEHNR and FQNEAQ (reference sequence). The CDR3 is 16 residues long. The V segment lost 1 base and the J segment 6 bases; nucleotides outside the gene matches: 8. DNA for the CDR3: TGTGCCAGCAGCTTAGGGCTAGCGGGAAAAACGGATACGCAGTATTTT. As protein: CASSLGLAGKTDTQYF.

This clone was seen only once. The chain uses TRBV5-6 and TRBJ1-1, with D unresolved. The CDR3 is 13 residues long. Germline CDR1 is SGHDT and CDR2 is YYEEEE. Trimming left V 4 bases short and J 4 bases short, with 11 bases between. The CDR3 DNA is TGTGCCAGCAGCCTAGGGTTGGGCACTGAAGCTTTCTTT. This gives the protein CASSLGLGTEAFF.